Shown below are 3 T cell receptor beta chains from a single sample sequenced in a study of blood T cell repertoires in COVID-19. Clones were read by immunoSEQ multiplex PCR, and TCRdb kept only the in-frame ones, dropping some. The sample has some 180,000 clones; 90% are singletons. Source material: peripheral blood. The receptors come from a man aged 45-65 years with acute or convalescent COVID-19.

A remark on this clone: The same CDR3 is also encoded by other DNA sequences in this sample. J is TRBJ2-7 and V is TRBV11-3; D perhaps matches TRBD1 (5 bases). Germline V gene lookup returns CDR1 SGHNT and CDR2 YENEEA. Trimming pared 3 bases from V and 3 bases from J, leaving 9 bases between. The length of the CDR3 is 13 residues. The CDR3 bases are TGTGCCAGCAGCTTGGGCAGGGACTACGAGCAGTACTTC. This codes for CASSLGRDYEQYF.

The chain employs TRBV27 and TRBJ2-5; 14 nucleotides line up with TRBD2. CDR1 MNHEY and CDR2 SMNVEV come from the germline V gene (reference sequence). Trimming took 6 bases from V and 4 from J; bases not matched to a gene: 7. This CDR3 is 16 amino acids long. CDR3 sequence: CASSLTSGRAGETQYF. The CDR3 nucleotides are TGTGCCAGCAGCCTGACTAGCGGGAGGGCCGGAGAGACCCAGTACTTC.

This clone was recorded once. The chain links TRBV27 to TRBJ1-6; D may be TRBD1 (5 bases). Germline V gives CDR1 MNHEY, CDR2 SMNVEV (reference sequence). The length of the CDR3 is 16 residues. Trimming pared 4 bases from V and 2 bases from J, leaving 12 bases between. As DNA, the CDR3 is TGTGCCAGCAGTTCCTCGGCGGGGCCCTATAATTCACCCCTCCACTTT. Its translation: CASSSSAGPYNSPLHF.